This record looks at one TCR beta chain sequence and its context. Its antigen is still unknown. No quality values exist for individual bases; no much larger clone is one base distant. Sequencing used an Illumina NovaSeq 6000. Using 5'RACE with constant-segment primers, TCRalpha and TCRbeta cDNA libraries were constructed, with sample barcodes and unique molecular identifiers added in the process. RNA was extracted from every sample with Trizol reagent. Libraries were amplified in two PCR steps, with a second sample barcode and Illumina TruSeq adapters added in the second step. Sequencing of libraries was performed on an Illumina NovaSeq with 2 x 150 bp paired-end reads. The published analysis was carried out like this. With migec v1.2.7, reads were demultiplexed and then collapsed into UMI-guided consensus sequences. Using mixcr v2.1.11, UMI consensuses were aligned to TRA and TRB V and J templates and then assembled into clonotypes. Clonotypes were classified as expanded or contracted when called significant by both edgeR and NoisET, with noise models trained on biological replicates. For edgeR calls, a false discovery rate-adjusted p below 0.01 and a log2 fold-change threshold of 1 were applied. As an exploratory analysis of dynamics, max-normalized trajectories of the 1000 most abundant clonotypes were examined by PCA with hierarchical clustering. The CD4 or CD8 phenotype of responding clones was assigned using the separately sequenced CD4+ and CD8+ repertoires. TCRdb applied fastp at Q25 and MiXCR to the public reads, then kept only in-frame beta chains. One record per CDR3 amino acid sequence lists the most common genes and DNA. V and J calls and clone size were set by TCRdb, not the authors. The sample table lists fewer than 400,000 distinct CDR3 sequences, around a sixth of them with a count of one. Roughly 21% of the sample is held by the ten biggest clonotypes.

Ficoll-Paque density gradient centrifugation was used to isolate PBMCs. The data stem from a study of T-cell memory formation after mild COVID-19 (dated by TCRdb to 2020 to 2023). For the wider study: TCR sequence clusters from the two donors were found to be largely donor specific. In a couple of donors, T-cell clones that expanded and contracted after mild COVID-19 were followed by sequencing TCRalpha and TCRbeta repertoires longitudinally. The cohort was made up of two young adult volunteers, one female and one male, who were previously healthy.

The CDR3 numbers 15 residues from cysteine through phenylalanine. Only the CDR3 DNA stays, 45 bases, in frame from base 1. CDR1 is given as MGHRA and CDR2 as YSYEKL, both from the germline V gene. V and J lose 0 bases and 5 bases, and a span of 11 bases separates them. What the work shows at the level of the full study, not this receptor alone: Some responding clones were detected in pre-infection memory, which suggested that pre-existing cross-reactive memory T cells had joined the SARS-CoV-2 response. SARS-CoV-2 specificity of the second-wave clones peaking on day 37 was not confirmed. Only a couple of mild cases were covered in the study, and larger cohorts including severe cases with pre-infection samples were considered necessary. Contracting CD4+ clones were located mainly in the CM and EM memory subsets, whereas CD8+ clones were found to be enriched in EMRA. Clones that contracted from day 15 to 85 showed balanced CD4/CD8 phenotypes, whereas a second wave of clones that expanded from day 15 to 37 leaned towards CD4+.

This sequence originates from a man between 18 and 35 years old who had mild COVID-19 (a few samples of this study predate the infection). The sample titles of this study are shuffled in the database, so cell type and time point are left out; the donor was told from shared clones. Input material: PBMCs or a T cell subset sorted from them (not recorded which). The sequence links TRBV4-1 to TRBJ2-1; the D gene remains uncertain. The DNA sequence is TGCGCCAGCAGCCAAGATGCAGTTCGCCACAATGAGCAGTTCTTC. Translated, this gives CASSQDAVRHNEQFF.